Following are 24 T cell receptor beta chains from one sample sequenced in a study of Tregs in tolerant kidney transplant recipients. Using immunoSEQ multiplex PCR, the repertoire was profiled, and TCRdb retains in-frame clones only, with some absent. The sample table includes about 23,000 clones. Recipients received nonmyeloablative bone marrow transplants from related graft donors, with transient mixed chimerism. The input for sequencing was CD4+ T cells from blood (PBMCs), taken 6 months after the transplant. Receptors were obtained from a human patient who received a combined kidney and bone marrow transplant. T cells may partly derive from the graft donor.

On this clone itself: The read ends 3 residues early relative to the CDR3; the germline J gene fills the gap. The chain recombines TRBV2 with TRBJ1-1, with 10 bases identical to TRBD1. The CDR3 length is 14 residues. V dropped 5 bases and J dropped 4; count of bases not matched to a gene: 4. Germline CDR1 is SNHLY and CDR2 is FYNNEI. CDR3 in amino acids: CASSRTGGPTEAFF. The DNA read from the CDR3 is TGTGCCAGCAGTCGGACAGGGGGGCCCACTGAA.

About this clone itself: The read finishes 3 residues shy of the CDR3 end, and the germline J gene is used to complete it. This chain links TRBV30 with TRBJ1-1; 7 bases are a match to TRBD1. Germline CDR1 is GTSNPN and CDR2 is SVGIG (reference sequence). The length of the CDR3 is 14 residues. Partial CDR3 DNA: TGTGCCTGGATCCATCGACAGAGACAGGGCGAA. Protein sequence: CAWIHRQRQGE. The entire CDR3 sequence reads CAWIHRQRQGEAFF.

Notes on this clone: The read ends 3 residues early relative to the CDR3; the germline J gene fills the gap. The chain couples TRBV20-1 to TRBJ2-7, with TRBD1 identical over 9 bases. Germline V gene lookup returns CDR1 DFQATT and CDR2 SNEGSKA (reference sequence). Germline trimming cut 6 bases from V and 0 bases from J; bases unmatched to any gene: 3. This CDR3 has 13 residues. Incomplete CDR3 DNA: TGCAGTGCCAGGACAGGGGACTCCTACGAG. It specifies CSARTGDSYE. In full, the CDR3 is CSARTGDSYEQYF.

On this clone itself: The CDR3 goes on 3 residues after the read ends, and that part is filled in from the germline J gene. The chain has TRBV4-1 and TRBJ1-2; no definite D call. The germline gives CDR1 MGHRA, CDR2 YSYEKL. Trimming stripped 0 bases from V and 7 bases from J, with 9 bases between. The CDR3 runs 13 residues. The CDR3 loop is CASSQEWKGGYTF. Incomplete CDR3 DNA: TGCGCCAGCAGCCAAGAGTGGAAGGGTGGC.

CDR3 DNA, as far as it was read: TGTGCCAGCAGGGGTGATCAGAGTTCACCC. Translation: CASRGDQSSP. The complete CDR3 reads CASRGDQSSPLHF. The V gene is TRBV18, the J gene TRBJ1-6; possible D gene TRBD1, 5 bases. The CDR3 end falls 3 residues outside the read, so it is completed with the germline J gene. The CDR3 has 13 residues. Germline values: CDR1 KGHSH, CDR2 LQKENI. V lost 8 bases and J 9 bases, leaving 14 bases between the germline ends.

Concerning this clone itself: The sequence runs out 3 residues before the end of the CDR3; the remainder is reconstructed from the germline J gene. The rearrangement uses TRBV10-1 and TRBJ1-3; possibly TRBD1 for D (5 bases). This CDR3 spans 16 amino acids. Trimming stripped 4 bases from V and 2 bases from J, with 15 bases between. Germline values: CDR1 WNHNN, CDR2 SYGVQD (reference sequence). The CDR3 DNA, read in part, is TGCGCCAGCAGTGGGCTTGCGGGGGGTGCTGGAAACACC. This gives the protein CASSGLAGGAGNT. The CDR3, in full, reads CASSGLAGGAGNTIYF.

Note on this clone: The read gets to within 3 residues of the CDR3 end, and the germline J gene fills in the rest. The V call is TRBV20-1, the J call TRBJ2-5; D might be TRBD1 or TRBD2, each matching 6 bases. The V gene's germline CDR1 is DFQATT and CDR2 SNEGSKA (reference sequence). V lost 0 bases and J lost 2, with 13 bases in between. The CDR3 consists of 15 residues. The covered CDR3 bases are TGCAGTGCTAGAGATCGCAGGGGAGGACAAGAGACC. Amino acids: CSARDRRGGQET. The full CDR3 reads CSARDRRGGQETQYF.

About this clone: The read terminates 3 residues before the CDR3 end, so the remaining end is supplied by the germline J gene. The chain links TRBV7-8 to TRBJ1-1; no reliable D call. The CDR3 contains 13 residues. Trimming removed 4 bases at V and 6 bases at J, with 12 bases between. The germline V gene has CDR1 SGHVS and CDR2 FQNEAQ. The CDR3: CASSSDKRAEAFF. The CDR3 bases that were read are TGTGCCAGCAGCTCTGACAAGCGGGCTGAA.

A word on this clone: The read finishes 3 residues shy of the CDR3 end, and the germline J gene is used to complete it. The V gene is TRBV10-3, the J gene TRBJ2-2; no clear D gene. V was clipped by 6 bases and J by 7 bases, with 9 bases between them. Germline CDR1 and CDR2: ENHRY and SYGVKD. The CDR3 is 12 amino acids. The CDR3 protein is CAIRGPGGELFF. The DNA read from the CDR3 is TGTGCCATCAGGGGTCCAGGCGGGGAG.

The CDR3 sequence is CASSDWGGGYTF. The sequenced part of the CDR3 DNA is TGTGCCAGCAGTGATTGGGGGGGCGGC. The rearrangement joins TRBV6-1 to TRBJ1-2, with D perhaps matching TRBD1 (6 bases). The read finishes 3 residues shy of the CDR3 end, and the germline J gene is used to complete it. The CDR3 is 12 residues long. Germline CDR1 and CDR2: MNHNS and SASEGT.

This clone is called medium-sized based on its frequency. Read coverage stops 3 residues before the CDR3 terminus; the germline J gene supplies the remainder. The chain joins TRBV5-1 to TRBJ1-4; a possible D gene is TRBD1 (5 bases). The CDR3 runs to 13 residues. Trimming stripped 4 bases from V and 8 bases from J, with 12 bases between. Per germline, CDR1 SGHRS and CDR2 YFSETQ. Incomplete CDR3 DNA: TGCGCCAGCAGCCCCAGTGAGGGGGAAAAA. Its protein is CASSPSEGEK. The full CDR3 is CASSPSEGEKLFF.

Comment on this clone: Sequencing ends 3 residues short of the CDR3 end; the germline J gene provides the rest. This chain links TRBV10-1 with TRBJ2-3; D is unclear. V was cut by 3 bases and J by 8 bases, with 9 bases left in between. The CDR3 spans 12 residues. The V gene's germline CDR1 is WNHNN and CDR2 SYGVQD (reference sequence). The covered CDR3 bases are TGCGCCAGCAGTGACCGACTGGGTACG. Its translation: CASSDRLGT. From start to end, the CDR3 is CASSDRLGTQYF.

Concerning this clone: The read falls 3 residues short of the CDR3 end, and the missing part is taken from the germline J gene. This chain links TRBV19 with TRBJ1-5, with unresolved D. The CDR3 is made up of 15 amino acids. Germline CDR1 reads LNHDA; CDR2 reads SQIVND (reference sequence). The V end lost 2 bases, the J end lost 0 bases, and 8 bases lay between the germline ends. The CDR3 spells CASSIIYISNQPQHF. Partial CDR3 DNA: TGTGCCAGTAGTATAATATACATTAGCAATCAGCCC.

Details on this clone: The read comes to an end 3 residues before the CDR3 does, leaving the germline J gene to fill in the end. The chain uses TRBV29-1 and TRBJ2-3; D is perhaps TRBD2 (7 bases). In germline, CDR1 is SQVTM, CDR2 ANQGSEA. The CDR3 length is 12 residues. V shed 2 bases and J shed 6 bases, with 9 bases lying between them. The CDR3 spells CSVEKGGDTQYF. The sequenced part of the CDR3 DNA is TGCAGCGTTGAAAAGGGGGGGGATACG.

On this clone: The read comes to an end 3 residues before the CDR3 does, leaving the germline J gene to fill in the end. The rearrangement links TRBV30 to TRBJ2-5; the match to TRBD2 covers 10 bases. The germline gives CDR1 GTSNPN, CDR2 SVGIG (reference sequence). The CDR3 sequence is 17 residues long. V lost 3 bases, J lost 4 bases, and 14 bases stayed unmatched. The covered CDR3 bases are TGTGCCTGGAGCCCCTATGGCCCTAGCGGGAGTGGAGAGACC. It translates to CAWSPYGPSGSGET. The full-length CDR3 reads as CAWSPYGPSGSGETQYF.

This CDR3 reads CASSRGHTDTQYF. The CDR3 bases that were read are TGTGCCAGCTCGAGGGGCCACACAGATACG. The gene calls are TRBV7-2 and TRBJ2-3; D possibly matches TRBD1 or TRBD2 (5 bases each). Sequencing ends 3 residues short of the CDR3 end; the germline J gene provides the rest. CDR1 and CDR2 (germline): SGHTA, FQGNSA. This CDR3 spans 13 amino acids. The germline V and J ends were trimmed by 8 bases and 2 bases, with 11 bases remaining between them.

By frequency, this clone is medium-sized. The read ends 3 residues early relative to the CDR3; the germline J gene fills the gap. Other DNA sequences in the sample encode the same CDR3. This chain joins TRBV28 and TRBJ1-5, with D possibly matching TRBD1 (5 bases). Germline CDR1 reads MDHEN; CDR2 reads SYDVKM. The germline V and J ends were trimmed by 7 bases and 1 base, with 11 bases remaining between them. The CDR3 runs to 14 residues. The CDR3 loop reads CASIPGGSNQPQHF. The sequenced part of the CDR3 DNA is TGTGCCAGCATCCCTGGGGGGAGCAATCAGCCC.

The CDR3 bases that were read are TGTGCCAGCAGCACAGCCTTGGTTTACGAGACC. Protein: CASSTALVYET. The complete CDR3 protein is CASSTALVYETQYF. V gene TRBV7-9 combines with J gene TRBJ2-5; D unclear. The read comes to an end 3 residues before the CDR3 does, leaving the germline J gene to fill in the end. Germline loops: CDR1 SEHNR, CDR2 FQNEAQ (reference sequence). The CDR3 has 14 amino acids. V was clipped by 5 bases and J by 5 bases, with 15 bases between them.

Comments on this clone: The CDR3 is cut off 3 residues early in the read; its end comes from the germline J gene. This chain joins TRBV2 and TRBJ2-1; 7 bases are a match to TRBD2. CDR1 and CDR2 from the germline V gene are SNHLY and FYNNEI. Trimming removed 6 bases from V and 1 base from J; junction bases left unmatched: 6. The CDR3 loop spans 15 amino acids. CDR3 region: CASRKTSLSYNEQFF. CDR3 DNA, as far as it was read: TGTGCCAGCAGAAAGACTAGCCTTTCCTACAATGAG.

Remarks on this clone: The CDR3 is cut off 3 residues early in the read; its end comes from the germline J gene. V gene TRBV30 combines with J gene TRBJ1-6; weak D call: TRBD1 (6 bases). CDR3 length: 15 amino acids. Germline V gene sequence: CDR1 GTSNPN, CDR2 SVGIG (reference sequence). V was trimmed by 2 bases and J by 8 bases, leaving 16 bases between them. The DNA read from the CDR3 is TGTGCCTGGAGTCGGTCTCCAGGGGCGGATTCACCC. This sequence encodes CAWSRSPGADSP. The complete CDR3 reads CAWSRSPGADSPLHF.

In the case of this clone: The CDR3 end is not reached by the read, which stops 3 residues before it; the germline J gene fills it in. This sequence joins TRBV6-2 or TRBV6-3 and TRBJ1-1; no firm D call. The CDR3 consists of 12 residues. Germline loops: CDR1 MNHEY, CDR2 SVGEGT. The sequenced CDR3 bases are TGTGCCAGCAGTTACTCGACGGGGTTC. It encodes CASSYSTGF. The CDR3, in full, reads CASSYSTGFAFF.

In regard to this clone: Coverage ceases 3 residues before the CDR3 finishes, and the germline J gene fills in the end. The chain couples TRBV6-2 or TRBV6-3 to TRBJ2-3; the D gene is possibly TRBD2 (6 bases). Deletions cut 7 bases from V and 0 bases from J, with 11 bases between. The CDR3 extends over 14 amino acids. Germline lookup yields CDR1 MNHEY and CDR2 SVGEGT. CDR3 sequence reads: CASTRGTSTDTQYF. The sequenced CDR3 bases are TGTGCCAGCACACGCGGGACTAGCACAGATACG.

Concerning this clone itself: The read stops 3 residues short of the end of the CDR3; the missing end is completed from the germline J gene. The V gene is TRBV7-2, the J gene TRBJ1-6, with a tentative D call TRBD1 (6 bases). Trimming removed 0 bases from V and 8 bases from J, with 11 bases in between. The CDR3 spans 15 residues. The V gene's germline CDR1 is SGHTA and CDR2 FQGNSA. CDR3 DNA, as far as it was read: TGTGCCAGCAGCTTAGCGGGGGGGGCTGATTCACCC. Translation: CASSLAGGADSP. The full CDR3 reads CASSLAGGADSPLHF.

Turning to this clone: The read terminates 3 residues before the CDR3 end, so the remaining end is supplied by the germline J gene. V usage is TRBV12-3 or TRBV12-4 and J usage is TRBJ1-3; D remains ambiguous. The CDR3 contains 13 residues. Trimming shortened V by 5 bases and J by 0 bases, and 5 bases separated the two germline ends. The DNA read from the CDR3 is TGTGCCAGCAGTCCATTCTCTGGAAACACC. Protein product: CASSPFSGNT. The complete CDR3 sequence is CASSPFSGNTIYF.